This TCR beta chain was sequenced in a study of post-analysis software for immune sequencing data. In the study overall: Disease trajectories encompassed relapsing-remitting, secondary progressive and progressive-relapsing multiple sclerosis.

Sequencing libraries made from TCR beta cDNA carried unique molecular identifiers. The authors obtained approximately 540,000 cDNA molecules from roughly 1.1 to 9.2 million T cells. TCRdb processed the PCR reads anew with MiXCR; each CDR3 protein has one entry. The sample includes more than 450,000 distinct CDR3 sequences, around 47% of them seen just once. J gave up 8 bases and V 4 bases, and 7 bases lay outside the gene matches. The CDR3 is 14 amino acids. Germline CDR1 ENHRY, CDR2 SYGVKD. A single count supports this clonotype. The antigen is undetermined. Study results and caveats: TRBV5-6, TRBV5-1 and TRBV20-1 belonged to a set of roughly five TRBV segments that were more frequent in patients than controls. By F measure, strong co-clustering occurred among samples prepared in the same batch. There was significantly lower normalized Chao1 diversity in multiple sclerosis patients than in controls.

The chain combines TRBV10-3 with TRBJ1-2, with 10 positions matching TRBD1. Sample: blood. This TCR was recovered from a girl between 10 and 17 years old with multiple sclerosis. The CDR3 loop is CAISALGQGNGYTF. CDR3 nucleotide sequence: TGTGCCATCAGTGCCCTGGGACAGGGGAACGGCTACACCTTC.